This TCR beta chain was found in a study of cytomegalovirus exposure and HLA in healthy donors. Study findings and constraints: When presence/absence was analysed, sequencing depth was taken to be roughly uniform across donors.

As to this clone: As yet, its antigen is unknown.

Everyone who donated was a healthy bone marrow donor. PCR involved 60 Vbeta and 13 Jbeta primers. Repertoires were generated with immunoSEQ multiplex PCR, while TCRdb's copy carries only in-frame clones and drops some. The sample contains approximately 110,000 clones, roughly three quarters of which appear only once. This sequence originates from a man aged 25 to 45 in good health and CMV-seronegative. The sequenced sample was PBMCs.

The CDR3 DNA follows: TGTGCCAGCAGCCGGGGGGCAGGGAACTACGAGCAGTACTTC. This gives the protein CASSRGAGNYEQYF. The chain combines TRBV7-2 with TRBJ2-7, with D possibly matching TRBD2 (7 bases). V was shortened by 5 bases and J by 3 bases, with 14 bases between the two germline ends. The length of the CDR3 is 14 residues. The germline CDR1 and CDR2 sequences are SGHTA and FQGNSA. Complete variable domain (other parts from reference TRBV7-2 and TRBJ2-7): GAGVSQSPSNKVTEKGKDVELRCDPISGHTALYWYRQSLGQGLEFLIYFQGNSAPDKSGLPSDRFSAERTGGSVSTLTIQRTQQEDSAVYLCASSRGAGNYEQYFGPGTRLTVT.